This TCR beta chain was captured by sequencing in a study of shared clonotypes between healthy human individuals. The table came from immunoSEQ multiplex PCR; TCRdb's copy has only in-frame clones and leaves some out. The profile shows about 2.5 million clones, around 90% of them singletons. Negatively enriched CD4+ T cells were divided by CD45RA into naive and memory. Germline CDR1 MNHEY, CDR2 SVGAGI. V gave up 5 bases and J gave up 5 bases, with 15 bases separating them. The CDR3 totals 14 residues. The V call is TRBV6-5, the J call TRBJ2-5, with D maybe TRBD2 (6 bases). The sequencing input was naive CD4+ T cells from PBMCs. Subset indicated: CD45RA+ positively selected. The TCR originated in a young man in good health. Some clones in this sample may be carry-over from other donors' samples. CDR3 sequence: CASSHPQTRETQYF. The CDR3 nucleotides read TGTGCCAGCAGTCACCCTCAGACTAGGGAGACCCAGTACTTC.